This paragraph reports one T cell receptor beta chain. Its antigen is still unknown. This CDR3 has 16 residues. Germline V CDR1 and CDR2: SEHNR, FQNEAQ (reference sequence). V dropped 5 bases and J dropped 4 bases, with 18 bases sitting between them. This sample was taken from a study of graft-versus-host responses after intestinal transplantation. TCRdb keeps only in-frame clones here, not all; method: immunoSEQ multiplex PCR. The sample consists of roughly 120,000 clones, approximately 90% of them appearing once. The TCR originated in a human donor who was the organ donor for an intestinal transplant. The sequences come from unstimulated CD4+ T cells sorted from spleen or lymph node cells, collected before transplant. J is TRBJ1-3 and V is TRBV7-9; tentative D call: TRBD1 (5 bases). The CDR3 region is CASSVTGTPAGNTIYF. As DNA, the CDR3 is TGTGCCAGCAGCGTCACCGGGACCCCCGCGGGAAACACCATATATTTT.